This TCR beta chain was identified in a study of T cell responses to AZD1222 COVID-19 vaccine. The ends were cut back, 1 base at V and 0 bases at J, with 6 bases in the middle. Germline-derived CDR1 and CDR2 are SEHNR and FQNEAQ (reference sequence). CDR3 length: 14 residues. Sequenced by immunoSEQ multiplex PCR; TCRdb stores in-frame clones only, minus some. Altogether some 140,000 clones are present, approximately 90% being singletons, with the ten largest covering around 5%. The rearrangement links TRBV7-9 to TRBJ1-1; no definite D call. This sample comprised peripheral blood, obtained on day 0 of AZD1222 vaccination. The TCR was taken from an adult in good health. CDR3 sequence (DNA): TGTGCCAGCAGCTTAGGGGTGATGAACACTGAAGCTTTCTTT. It is translated as CASSLGVMNTEAFF.